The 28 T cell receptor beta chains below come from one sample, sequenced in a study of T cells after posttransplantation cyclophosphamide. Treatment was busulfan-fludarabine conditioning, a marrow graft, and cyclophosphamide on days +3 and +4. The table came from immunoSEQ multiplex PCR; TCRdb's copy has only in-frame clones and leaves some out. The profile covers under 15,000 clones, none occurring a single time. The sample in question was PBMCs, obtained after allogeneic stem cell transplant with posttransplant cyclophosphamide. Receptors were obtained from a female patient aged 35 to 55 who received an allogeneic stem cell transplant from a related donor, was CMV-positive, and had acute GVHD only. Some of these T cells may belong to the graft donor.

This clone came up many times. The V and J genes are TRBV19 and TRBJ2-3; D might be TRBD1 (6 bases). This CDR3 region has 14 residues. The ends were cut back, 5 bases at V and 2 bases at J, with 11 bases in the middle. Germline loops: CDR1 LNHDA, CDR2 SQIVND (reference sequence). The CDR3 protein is CASSGGQATDTQYF. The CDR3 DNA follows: TGTGCCAGTAGTGGGGGACAAGCCACAGATACGCAGTATTTT.

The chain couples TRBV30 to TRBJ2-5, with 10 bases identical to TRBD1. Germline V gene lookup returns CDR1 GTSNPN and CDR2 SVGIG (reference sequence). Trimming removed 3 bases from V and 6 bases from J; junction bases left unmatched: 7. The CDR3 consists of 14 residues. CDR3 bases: TGTGCCTGGAGCATAGGGACAGGGGACCAGACCCAGTACTTC. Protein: CAWSIGTGDQTQYF.

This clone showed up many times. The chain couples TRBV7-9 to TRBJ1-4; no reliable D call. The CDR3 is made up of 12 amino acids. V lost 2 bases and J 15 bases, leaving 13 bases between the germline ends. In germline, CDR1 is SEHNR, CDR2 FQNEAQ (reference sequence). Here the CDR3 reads CASSLTGERLFF. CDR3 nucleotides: TGTGCCAGCAGCTTAACGGGAGAGAGGTTGTTTTTT.

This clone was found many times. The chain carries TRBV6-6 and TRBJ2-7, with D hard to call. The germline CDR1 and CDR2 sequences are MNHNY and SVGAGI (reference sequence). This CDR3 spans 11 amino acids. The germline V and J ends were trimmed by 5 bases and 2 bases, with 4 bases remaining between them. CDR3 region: CASSNTYEQYF. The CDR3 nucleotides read TGTGCCAGCAGTAATACCTACGAGCAGTACTTC.

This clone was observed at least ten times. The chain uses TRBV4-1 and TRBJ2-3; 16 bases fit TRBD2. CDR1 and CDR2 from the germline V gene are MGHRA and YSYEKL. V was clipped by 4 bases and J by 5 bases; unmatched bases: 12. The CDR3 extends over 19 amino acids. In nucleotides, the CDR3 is TGCGCCAGCAGCCGAATGGGGACTAGCGGGAGGGCCGGGATAGATACGCAGTATTTT. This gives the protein CASSRMGTSGRAGIDTQYF.

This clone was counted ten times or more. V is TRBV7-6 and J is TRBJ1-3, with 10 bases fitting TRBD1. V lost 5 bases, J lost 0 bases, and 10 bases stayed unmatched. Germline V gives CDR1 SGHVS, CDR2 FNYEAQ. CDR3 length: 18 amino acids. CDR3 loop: CASSAGQGNHDSGNTIYF. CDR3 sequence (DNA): TGTGCCAGCAGCGCGGGACAGGGGAACCACGACTCTGGAAACACCATATATTTT.

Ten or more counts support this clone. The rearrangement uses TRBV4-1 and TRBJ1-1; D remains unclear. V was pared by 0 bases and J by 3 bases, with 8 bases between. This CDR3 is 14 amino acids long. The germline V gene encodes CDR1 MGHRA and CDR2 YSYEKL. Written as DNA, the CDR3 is TGCGCCAGCAGCCAAGATCTAAGTGACACTGAAGCTTTCTTT. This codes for CASSQDLSDTEAFF.

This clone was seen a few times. DNA of the CDR3: TGCAGCGTTGAAGATTTGGATCCAATCCTCCCCCTAGCGGGGGCAGATACGCAGTATTTT. This gives the protein CSVEDLDPILPLAGADTQYF. The gene calls are TRBV29-1 and TRBJ2-3; TRBD2 aligns across 10 bases. There are 20 residues in the CDR3. In germline, CDR1 is SQVTM, CDR2 ANQGSEA. With 0 bases clipped from V and 4 bases from J, the junction kept 19 bases outside the gene matches.

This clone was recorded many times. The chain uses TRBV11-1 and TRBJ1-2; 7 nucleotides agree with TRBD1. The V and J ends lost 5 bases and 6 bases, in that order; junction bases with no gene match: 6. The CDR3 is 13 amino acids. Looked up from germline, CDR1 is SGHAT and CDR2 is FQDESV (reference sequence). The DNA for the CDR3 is TGTGCCAGCAGCCGACAGGGAAGGGATGGCTACACCTTC. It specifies CASSRQGRDGYTF.

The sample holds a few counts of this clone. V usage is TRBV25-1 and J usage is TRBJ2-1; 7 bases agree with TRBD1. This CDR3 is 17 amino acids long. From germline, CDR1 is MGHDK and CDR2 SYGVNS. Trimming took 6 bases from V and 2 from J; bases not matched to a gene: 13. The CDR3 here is CASRQTGAGLAYNEQFF. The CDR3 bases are TGTGCCAGCAGGCAAACAGGGGCCGGTTTGGCCTACAATGAGCAGTTCTTC.

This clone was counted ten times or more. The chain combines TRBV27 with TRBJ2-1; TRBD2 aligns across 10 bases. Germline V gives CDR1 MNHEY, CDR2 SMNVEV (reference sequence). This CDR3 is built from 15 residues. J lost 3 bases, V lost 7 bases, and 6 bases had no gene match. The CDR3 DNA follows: TGTGCCAGCATTAACGAGCGGGAGGGCTACAATGAGCAGTTCTTC. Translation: CASINEREGYNEQFF.

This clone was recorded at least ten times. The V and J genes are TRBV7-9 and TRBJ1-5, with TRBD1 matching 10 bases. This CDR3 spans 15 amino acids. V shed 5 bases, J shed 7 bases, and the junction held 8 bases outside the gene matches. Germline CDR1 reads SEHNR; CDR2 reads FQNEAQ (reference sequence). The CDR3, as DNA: TGTGCCAGCAGCCCCGGGACAGGGGAAGGACAGCCCCAGCATTTT. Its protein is CASSPGTGEGQPQHF.

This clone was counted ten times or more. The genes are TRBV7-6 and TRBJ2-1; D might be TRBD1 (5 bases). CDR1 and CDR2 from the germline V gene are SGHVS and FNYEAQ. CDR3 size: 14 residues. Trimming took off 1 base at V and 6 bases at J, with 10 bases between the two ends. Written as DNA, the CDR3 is TGTGCCAGCAGCTTAGGGGGCCACTTCAATGAGCAGTTCTTC. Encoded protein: CASSLGGHFNEQFF.

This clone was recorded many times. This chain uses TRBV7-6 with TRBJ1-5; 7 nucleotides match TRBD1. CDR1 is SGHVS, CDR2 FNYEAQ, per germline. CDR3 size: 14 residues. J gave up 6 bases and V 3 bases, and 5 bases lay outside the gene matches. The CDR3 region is CASSLEGASQPQHF. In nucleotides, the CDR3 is TGTGCCAGCAGCTTGGAGGGGGCTAGTCAGCCCCAGCATTTT.

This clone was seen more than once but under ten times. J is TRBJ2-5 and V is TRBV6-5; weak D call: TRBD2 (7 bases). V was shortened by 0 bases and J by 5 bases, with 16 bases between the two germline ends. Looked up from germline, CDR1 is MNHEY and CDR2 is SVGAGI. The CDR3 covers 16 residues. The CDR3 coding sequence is TGTGCCAGCAGTTACTCGTGGGGGGGGGCCGGGGAGACCCAGTACTTC. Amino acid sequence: CASSYSWGGAGETQYF.

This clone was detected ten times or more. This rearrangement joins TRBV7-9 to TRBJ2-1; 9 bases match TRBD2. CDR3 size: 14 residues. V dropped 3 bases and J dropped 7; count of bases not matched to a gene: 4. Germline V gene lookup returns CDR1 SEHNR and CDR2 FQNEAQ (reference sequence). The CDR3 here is CASSLLAGANEQFF. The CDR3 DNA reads TGTGCCAGCAGCTTGTTAGCGGGAGCAAATGAGCAGTTCTTC.

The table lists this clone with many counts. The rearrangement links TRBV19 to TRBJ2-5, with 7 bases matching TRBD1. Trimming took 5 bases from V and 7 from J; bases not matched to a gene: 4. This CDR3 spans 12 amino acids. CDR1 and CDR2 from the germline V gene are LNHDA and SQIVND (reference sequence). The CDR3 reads CASSADRRTQYF. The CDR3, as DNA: TGTGCCAGTAGTGCGGACAGGAGGACCCAGTACTTC.

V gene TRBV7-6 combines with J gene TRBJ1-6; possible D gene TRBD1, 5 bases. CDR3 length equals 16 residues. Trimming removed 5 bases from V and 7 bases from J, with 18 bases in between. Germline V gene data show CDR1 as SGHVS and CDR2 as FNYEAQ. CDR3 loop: CASSRGGTVLNSPLHF. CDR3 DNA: TGTGCCAGCAGCCGGGGGGGTACCGTGCTCAATTCACCCCTCCACTTT. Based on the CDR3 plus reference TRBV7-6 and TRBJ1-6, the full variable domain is GAGVSQSPRYKVTKRGQDVALRCDPISGHVSLYWYRQALGQGPEFLTYFNYEAQQDKSGLPNDRFSAERPEGSISTLTIQRTEQRDSAMYRCASSRGGTVLNSPLHFGNGTRLTVT.

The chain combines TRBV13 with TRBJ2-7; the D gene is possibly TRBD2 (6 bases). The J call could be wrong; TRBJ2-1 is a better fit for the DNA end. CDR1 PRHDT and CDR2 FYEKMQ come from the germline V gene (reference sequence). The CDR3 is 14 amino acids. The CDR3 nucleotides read TGTGCCAGCAGCTTAGGGCTAGCGAGAAATGAGCAGTTCTTC. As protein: CASSLGLARNEQFF.

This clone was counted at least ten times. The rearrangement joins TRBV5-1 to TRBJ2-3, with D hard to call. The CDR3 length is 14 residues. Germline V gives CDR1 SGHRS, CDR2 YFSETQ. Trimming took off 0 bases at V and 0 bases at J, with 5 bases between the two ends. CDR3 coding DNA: TGCGCCAGCAGCTTGGACTATAGCACAGATACGCAGTATTTT. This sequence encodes CASSLDYSTDTQYF.

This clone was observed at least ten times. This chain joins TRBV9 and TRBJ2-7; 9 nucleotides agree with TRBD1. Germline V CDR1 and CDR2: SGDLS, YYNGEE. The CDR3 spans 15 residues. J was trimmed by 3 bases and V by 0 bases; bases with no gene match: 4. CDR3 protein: CASSVEGTGFYEQYF. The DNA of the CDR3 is TGTGCCAGCAGCGTAGAGGGGACAGGGTTCTACGAGCAGTACTTC.

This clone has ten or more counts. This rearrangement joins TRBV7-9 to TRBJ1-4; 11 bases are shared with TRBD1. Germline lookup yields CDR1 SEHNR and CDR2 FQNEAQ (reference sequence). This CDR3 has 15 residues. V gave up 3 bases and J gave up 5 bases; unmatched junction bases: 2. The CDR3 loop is CASSFGDRGNEKLFF. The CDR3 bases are TGTGCCAGCAGCTTCGGGGACAGGGGGAATGAAAAACTGTTTTTT.

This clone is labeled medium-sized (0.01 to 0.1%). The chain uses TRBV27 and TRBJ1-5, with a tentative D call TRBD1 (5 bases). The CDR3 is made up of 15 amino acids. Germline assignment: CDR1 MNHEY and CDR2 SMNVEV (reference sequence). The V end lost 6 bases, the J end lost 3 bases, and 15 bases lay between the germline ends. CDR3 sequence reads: CASRAITGVNQPQHF. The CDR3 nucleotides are TGTGCCAGCAGGGCAATAACGGGGGTCAATCAGCCCCAGCATTTT.

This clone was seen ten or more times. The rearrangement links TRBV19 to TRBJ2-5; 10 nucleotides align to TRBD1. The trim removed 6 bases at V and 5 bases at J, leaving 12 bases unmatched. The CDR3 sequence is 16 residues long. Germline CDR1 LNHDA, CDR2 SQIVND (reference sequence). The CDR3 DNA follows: TGTGCCAGTAGGAAGGGTAGCGGGACAGGGGTCGAGACCCAGTACTTC. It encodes CASRKGSGTGVETQYF. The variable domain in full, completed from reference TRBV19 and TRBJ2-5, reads DGGITQSPKYLFRKEGQNVTLSCEQNLNHDAMYWYRQDPGQGLRLIYYSQIVNDFQKGDIAEGYSVSREKKESFPLTVTSAQKNPTAFYLCASRKGSGTGVETQYFGPGTRLLVL.

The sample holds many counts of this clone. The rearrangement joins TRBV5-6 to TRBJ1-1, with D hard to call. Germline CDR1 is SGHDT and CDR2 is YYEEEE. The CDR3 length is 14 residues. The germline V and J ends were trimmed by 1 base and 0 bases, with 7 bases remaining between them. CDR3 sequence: CASSLFGMNTEAFF. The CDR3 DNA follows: TGTGCCAGCAGCTTGTTCGGGATGAACACTGAAGCTTTCTTT.

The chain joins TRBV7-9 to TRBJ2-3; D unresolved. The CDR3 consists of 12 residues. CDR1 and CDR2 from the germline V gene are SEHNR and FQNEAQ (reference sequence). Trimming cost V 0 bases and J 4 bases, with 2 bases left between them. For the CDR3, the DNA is TGTGCCAGCAGCTTAGCCGCAGATACGCAGTATTTT. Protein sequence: CASSLAADTQYF.

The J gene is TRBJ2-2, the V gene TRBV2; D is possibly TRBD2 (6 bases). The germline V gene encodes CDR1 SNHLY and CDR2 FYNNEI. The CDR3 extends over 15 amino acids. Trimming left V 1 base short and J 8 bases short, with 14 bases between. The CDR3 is CASSEERAQQGELFF. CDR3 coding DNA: TGTGCCAGCAGTGAAGAGCGGGCCCAACAAGGGGAGCTGTTTTTT. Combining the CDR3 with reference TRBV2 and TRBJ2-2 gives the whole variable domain EPEVTQTPSHQVTQMGQEVILRCVPISNHLYFYWYRQILGQKVEFLVSFYNNEISEKSEIFDDQFSVERPDGSNFTLKIRSTKLEDSAMYFCASSEERAQQGELFFGEGSRLTVL.

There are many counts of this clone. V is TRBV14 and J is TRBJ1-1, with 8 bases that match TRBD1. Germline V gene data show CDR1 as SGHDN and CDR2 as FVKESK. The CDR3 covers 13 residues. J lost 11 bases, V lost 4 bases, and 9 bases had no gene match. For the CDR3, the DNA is TGTGCCAGCAGCCTGGACAGGGCGGTGAGTGCTTTCTTT. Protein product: CASSLDRAVSAFF.